This TCR beta chain is from a study of blood T cells in healthy people across ages. Study-wide results and caveats: The unsorted PBMCs prevented any conclusive comparison of naive versus antigen-experienced cells. Researchers judged that diversity estimates from one million T cells fell short of true values. As naive T cell percentage varied, TCR beta diversity correlated strongly with it. It was the long-lived donors that had more naive CD4+ cells and higher diversity than aged donors.

Sample-barcoded 5' priming and a J-beta primer mix drove a second PCR of roughly 6 to 12 cycles. TCRdb independently ran MiXCR on the 5' RACE reads; one entry per CDR3 protein. The sample lists 920,000 or so distinct CDR3 sequences, more than 40% occurring once. For this clonotype: Its antigen is as yet unknown.

This clonotype was sampled from a woman in her sixties or seventies in good health. What was sequenced was blood.

The CDR3 region has the DNA TGCGCCAGCAGCTTGGCCGCCAGGGCCGGCGGGGAGCTGTTTTTT. It specifies CASSLAARAGGELFF. The rearrangement uses TRBV5-1 and TRBJ2-2; possible D gene TRBD1, 5 bases. The CDR3 extends over 15 amino acids. The V gene's germline CDR1 is SGHRS and CDR2 YFSETQ. V lost 0 bases and J 7 bases, leaving 13 bases between the germline ends.